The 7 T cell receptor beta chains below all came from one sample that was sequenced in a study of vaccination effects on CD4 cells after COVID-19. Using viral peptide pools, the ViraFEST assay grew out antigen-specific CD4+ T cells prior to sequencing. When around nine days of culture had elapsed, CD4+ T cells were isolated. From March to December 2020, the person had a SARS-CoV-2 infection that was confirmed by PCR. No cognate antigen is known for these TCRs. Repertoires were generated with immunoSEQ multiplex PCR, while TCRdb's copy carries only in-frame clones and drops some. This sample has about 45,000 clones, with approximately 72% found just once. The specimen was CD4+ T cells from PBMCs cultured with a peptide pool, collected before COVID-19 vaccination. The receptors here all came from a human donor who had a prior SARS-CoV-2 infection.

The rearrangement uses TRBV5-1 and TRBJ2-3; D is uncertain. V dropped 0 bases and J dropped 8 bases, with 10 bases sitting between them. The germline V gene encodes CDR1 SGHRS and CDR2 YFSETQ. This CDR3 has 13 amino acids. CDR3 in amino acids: CASSLAARSTQYF. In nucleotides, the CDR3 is TGCGCCAGCAGCTTGGCTGCGCGAAGTACGCAGTATTTT.

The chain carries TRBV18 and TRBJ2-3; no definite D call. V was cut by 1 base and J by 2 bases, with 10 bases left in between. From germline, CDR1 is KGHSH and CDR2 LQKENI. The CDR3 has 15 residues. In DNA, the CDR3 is TGTGCCAGCTCACCACGTGTGGGGTTCACAGATACGCAGTATTTT. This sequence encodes CASSPRVGFTDTQYF.

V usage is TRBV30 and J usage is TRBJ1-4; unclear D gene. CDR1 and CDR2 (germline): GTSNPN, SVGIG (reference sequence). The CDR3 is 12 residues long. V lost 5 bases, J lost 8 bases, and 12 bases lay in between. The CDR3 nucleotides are TGTGCCTGGGGGTTGGGCCGGGAAAAACTGTTTTTT. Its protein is CAWGLGREKLFF.

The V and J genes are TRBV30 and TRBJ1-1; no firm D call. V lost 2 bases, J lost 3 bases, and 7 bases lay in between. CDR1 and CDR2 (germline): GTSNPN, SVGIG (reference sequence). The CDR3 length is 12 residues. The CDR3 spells CAWSNVYTEAFF. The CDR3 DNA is TGTGCCTGGAGTAACGTTTACACTGAAGCTTTCTTT.

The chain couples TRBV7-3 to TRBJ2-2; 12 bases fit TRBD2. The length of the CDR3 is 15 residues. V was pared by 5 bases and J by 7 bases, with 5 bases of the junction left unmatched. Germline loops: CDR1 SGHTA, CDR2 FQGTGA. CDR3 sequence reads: CASSPRLAGDGELFF. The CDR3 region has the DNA TGTGCCAGCAGCCCACGACTAGCGGGAGACGGGGAGCTGTTTTTT.

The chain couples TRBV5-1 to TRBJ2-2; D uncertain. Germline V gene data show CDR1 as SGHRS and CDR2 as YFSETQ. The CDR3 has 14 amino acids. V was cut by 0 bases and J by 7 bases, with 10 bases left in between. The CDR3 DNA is TGCGCCAGCAGCTTGGTAGGCCTGATCGGGGAGCTGTTTTTT. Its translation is CASSLVGLIGELFF.

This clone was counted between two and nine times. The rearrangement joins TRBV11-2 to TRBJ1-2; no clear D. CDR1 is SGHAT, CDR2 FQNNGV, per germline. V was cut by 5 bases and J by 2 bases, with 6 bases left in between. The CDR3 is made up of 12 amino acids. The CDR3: CASSPENYGYTF. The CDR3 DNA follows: TGTGCCAGCAGCCCGGAGAACTATGGCTACACCTTC.